Listed below are T cell receptor beta chains from one sample, sequenced in a study of cytomegalovirus exposure and HLA in healthy donors. Some clones are missing from TCRdb's copy, which holds only in-frame ones; the method was immunoSEQ multiplex PCR. Counted here are some 120,000 clones, 75% to 90% occurring once; the ten biggest clones make up less than 2%. Sequenced material: PBMCs. The receptors stem from a man aged 40-49 years in good health and CMV-seronegative. Both conserved end residues are part of each CDR3. D genes are given only for firm matches.

>TRBV27|TRBD1|TRBJ1-5
CASRVPYTGAQHF
>TRBV21-1|NA|TRBJ2-3
CASSSPGLAGEKRDTQYF
>TRBV7-2|NA|TRBJ2-1
CASSFFQLQGNEQFF
>TRBV29-1|NA|TRBJ2-3
CSVLQSPSQSTDTQYF
>TRBV11-1|TRBD1|TRBJ2-7
CASSLDRVDEQYF
>TRBV7-9|NA|TRBJ1-2
CASSLSADTGYGYTF
>TRBV12-5|TRBD1|TRBJ2-1
CASGGTGASSYNEQFF
>TRBV28|TRBD2|TRBJ2-5
CASSSTSGRAQETQYF
>TRBV7-8|TRBD1|TRBJ2-7
CASSIAGTGGIDEQYF
>TRBV5-8|NA|TRBJ2-5
CASSSLTQYF
>TRBV27|NA|TRBJ1-1
CASSLRGMTEAFF
>TRBV11-2|NA|TRBJ1-2
CASSYRKQESNYGYTF
>TRBV5-4|TRBD1|TRBJ2-2
CASSLPGRGRRNTGELFF
>TRBV21-1|NA|TRBJ2-3
CASSIRQGTDTQYF
>TRBV18|NA|TRBJ2-7
CASSLGGADFYEQYF
>TRBV4-3|NA|TRBJ1-1
CASSRFGADTEAFF
>TRBV4-2|NA|TRBJ1-3
CASSQRGGKAQSSGNTIYF
>TRBV5-4|NA|TRBJ2-7
CASSLDTGDSYEQYF
>TRBV7-2|TRBD1|TRBJ2-5
CASSERDRGETQYF
>TRBV6-5|NA|TRBJ2-5
CASSYSPTQETQYF
>TRBV10-2|NA|TRBJ1-1
CASSHDRRSEAFF
>TRBV13|NA|TRBJ2-1
CASSSSNLGNNEQFF
>TRBV10-2|NA|TRBJ2-1
CASSDKTAYNEQFF
>TRBV19|NA|TRBJ1-3
CASRDRAGNTIYF
>TRBV30|NA|TRBJ1-5
CAWSVPPGFQPQHF